A single sample gave rise to the 31 T cell receptor beta chains below, sequenced in a study of beta chain features in type 1 diabetes. Reverse transcribing all isolated RNA meant expressed TCRB transcripts were sequenced. Some clones are missing from TCRdb's copy, which holds only in-frame ones; the method was immunoSEQ multiplex PCR. Here the sample spans some 900,000 clones, 15% to 20% being singletons. Sequencing was performed on naive CD4+ T cells from blood. The receptors derive from a woman aged 18-35 years in good health.

This chain uses TRBV18 with TRBJ1-2, with 11 bases fitting TRBD1. V lost 4 bases and J lost 6; bases outside the gene matches: 13. Germline CDR1 is KGHSH and CDR2 is LQKENI. The CDR3 is 17 residues long. The CDR3 DNA is TGTGCCAGCTCACTGGCCCCCCGGACAGGGGGCCAGAATGGCTACACCTTC. It encodes CASSLAPRTGGQNGYTF.

This chain links TRBV18 with TRBJ2-5; unclear D gene. This CDR3 region has 14 residues. The ends were cut back, 2 bases at V and 2 bases at J, with 9 bases in the middle. Germline loops: CDR1 KGHSH, CDR2 LQKENI. The CDR3: CASSPVFGQETQYF. CDR3 bases: TGTGCCAGCTCACCAGTCTTTGGGCAAGAGACCCAGTACTTC.

This clone came up once. The rearrangement links TRBV6-6 to TRBJ1-2, with TRBD1 matching 9 bases. Germline-derived CDR1 and CDR2 are MNHNY and SVGAGI (reference sequence). V shed 5 bases and J 5 bases; nucleotides not matched to a gene: 9. The CDR3 totals 15 residues. As DNA, the CDR3 is TGTGCCAGCAGTCCCGGGACAGGGTTATGGTATGGCTACACCTTC. This sequence encodes CASSPGTGLWYGYTF.

This clone was counted between two and nine times. The rearrangement links TRBV5-4 to TRBJ1-2; 7 bases match TRBD1. Per the germline V gene, CDR1 is SGHNT and CDR2 is YYREEE (reference sequence). The CDR3 has 12 amino acids. V shed 6 bases, J shed 3 bases, and the junction held 2 bases outside the gene matches. Here the CDR3 DNA reads TGTGCCAGCACTCAGGGGGACTATGGCTACACCTTC. It encodes CASTQGDYGYTF. Full variable domain (remainder filled in from reference TRBV5-4 and TRBJ1-2): ETGVTQSPTHLIKTRGQQVTLRCSSQSGHNTVSWYQQALGQGPQFIFQYYREEENGRGNFPPRFSGLQFPNYSSELNVNALELDDSALYLCASTQGDYGYTFGSGTRLTVV.

This chain uses TRBV19 with TRBJ1-5, with D possibly matching TRBD1 (6 bases). Germline CDR1 reads LNHDA; CDR2 reads SQIVND (reference sequence). V dropped 6 bases and J dropped 6 bases, with 18 bases sitting between them. The CDR3 runs 15 residues. CDR3 sequence (DNA): TGTGCCAGTAGCAGTTGGGGGCAGGGTAGTCAGCCCCAGCATTTT. Protein product: CASSSWGQGSQPQHF. Combining the CDR3 with reference TRBV19 and TRBJ1-5 gives the whole variable domain DGGITQSPKYLFRKEGQNVTLSCEQNLNHDAMYWYRQDPGQGLRLIYYSQIVNDFQKGDIAEGYSVSREKKESFPLTVTSAQKNPTAFYLCASSSWGQGSQPQHFGDGTRLSIL.

This clone showed up just a few times. The chain joins TRBV9 to TRBJ1-5; D is undetermined. Trimming shortened V by 0 bases and J by 0 bases, and 4 bases separated the two germline ends. The CDR3 has 14 amino acids. Germline V gene sequence: CDR1 SGDLS, CDR2 YYNGEE. The DNA of the CDR3 is TGTGCCAGCAGCGTAGGGGATAGCAATCAGCCCCAGCATTTT. It yields the protein CASSVGDSNQPQHF.

The V call is TRBV7-2, the J call TRBJ2-2; 7 bases map to TRBD2. Germline V gene data show CDR1 as SGHTA and CDR2 as FQGNSA. CDR3 length: 16 amino acids. J lost 0 bases, V lost 2 bases, and 3 bases had no gene match. This chain's CDR3 is CASSLTGRPNTGELFF. CDR3 nucleotide sequence: TGTGCCAGCAGCTTAACCGGGAGGCCGAACACCGGGGAGCTGTTTTTT.

There are a few counts of this clone. The identical CDR3 is also encoded by other nucleotide sequences in the sample. The CDR3 bases are TGTGCCAGCAGCCGACAGGGGAGCAATCAGCCCCAGCATTTT. This gives the protein CASSRQGSNQPQHF. The V call is TRBV27, the J call TRBJ1-5; 8 nucleotides match TRBD1. V gave up 6 bases and J gave up 1 base; unmatched junction bases: 2. This CDR3 is 14 amino acids long. From germline, CDR1 is MNHEY and CDR2 SMNVEV (reference sequence).

This clone was seen a few times. This chain uses TRBV19 with TRBJ1-4, with no clear D. The CDR3 consists of 15 residues. Per the germline V gene, CDR1 is LNHDA and CDR2 is SQIVND (reference sequence). V was clipped by 1 base and J by 5 bases, with 11 bases between them. CDR3 coding DNA: TGTGCCAGTAGTATAGGGTGGATCTCAAATGAAAAACTGTTTTTT. Translated, it gives CASSIGWISNEKLFF. Together with reference TRBV19 and TRBJ1-4, the CDR3 gives the full variable domain: DGGITQSPKYLFRKEGQNVTLSCEQNLNHDAMYWYRQDPGQGLRLIYYSQIVNDFQKGDIAEGYSVSREKKESFPLTVTSAQKNPTAFYLCASSIGWISNEKLFFGSGTQLSVL.

CDR3 DNA: TGCGCCAGCAGCCAATTTAGCTCCTACGAGCAGTACTTC. Its protein is CASSQFSSYEQYF. The J gene is TRBJ2-7, the V gene TRBV4-1; no firm D call. The CDR3 has 13 amino acids. V dropped 2 bases and J dropped 0 bases, with 5 bases sitting between them. Germline CDR1 is MGHRA and CDR2 is YSYEKL.

This clone was picked up a small number of times. The J gene is TRBJ2-2, the V gene TRBV6-5; D is unresolved. The CDR3 sequence is 16 residues long. CDR1 is MNHEY and CDR2 is SVGAGI in the germline V gene. Trimming removed 3 bases at V and 0 bases at J, with 11 bases between. CDR3 protein: CASSYHIRPNTGELFF. The CDR3 nucleotides read TGTGCCAGCAGTTATCATATCAGGCCGAACACCGGGGAGCTGTTTTTT.

A few counts support this clone. The CDR3 reads CASSLWGTSSYNEQFF. The CDR3 DNA reads TGTGCCAGCAGCTTATGGGGGACCAGCTCCTACAATGAGCAGTTCTTC. The J gene is TRBJ2-1, the V gene TRBV7-2; D tentatively reads TRBD1 or TRBD2 (5 bases each). The V gene's germline CDR1 is SGHTA and CDR2 FQGNSA. The CDR3 contains 16 residues. Trimming stripped 2 bases from V and 0 bases from J, with 11 bases between. Looking up the rest from reference TRBV7-2 and TRBJ2-1 gives the full variable domain: GAGVSQSPSNKVTEKGKDVELRCDPISGHTALYWYRQSLGQGLEFLIYFQGNSAPDKSGLPSDRFSAERTGGSVSTLTIQRTQQEDSAVYLCASSLWGTSSYNEQFFGPGTRLTVL.

The sample holds a few counts of this clone. This chain uses TRBV7-2 with TRBJ2-1, with D unresolved. This CDR3 spans 14 amino acids. Trimming shortened V by 2 bases and J by 1 base, and 6 bases separated the two germline ends. Germline assignment: CDR1 SGHTA and CDR2 FQGNSA. CDR3: CASSLRPSYNEQFF. The CDR3 bases are TGTGCCAGCAGCTTAAGACCTTCCTACAATGAGCAGTTCTTC.

This chain links TRBV5-5 with TRBJ1-5; the D gene is possibly TRBD1 (6 bases). The CDR3 has 13 amino acids. V lost 3 bases and J 7 bases, leaving 11 bases between the germline ends. Germline-derived CDR1 and CDR2 are SGHKS and YYEKEE (reference sequence). CDR3 region: CASSYTGQQPQHF. Here the CDR3 DNA reads TGTGCCAGCAGCTATACAGGGCAGCAGCCCCAGCATTTT.

The gene calls are TRBV11-3 and TRBJ2-2, with D hard to call. The V end was cut by 1 base, the J end by 5 bases, with 8 bases between. The germline V gene has CDR1 SGHNT and CDR2 YENEEA. The CDR3 length is 14 residues. CDR3 DNA sequence: TGTGCCAGCAGCTTAGTTGGATTGACCGGGGAGCTGTTTTTT. Translation: CASSLVGLTGELFF.

V and J are TRBV9 and TRBJ2-1; D unresolved. Trimming took off 2 bases at V and 8 bases at J, with 11 bases between the two ends. CDR3 size: 13 residues. From germline, CDR1 is SGDLS and CDR2 YYNGEE. CDR3: CASSVPPSDEQFF. The CDR3 DNA reads as TGTGCCAGCAGCGTTCCCCCAAGCGATGAGCAGTTCTTC. The full variable domain, completed using reference TRBV9 and TRBJ2-1, is DSGVTQTPKHLITATGQRVTLRCSPRSGDLSVYWYQQSLDQGLQFLIQYYNGEERAKGNILERFSAQQFPDLHSELNLSSLELGDSALYFCASSVPPSDEQFFGPGTRLTVL.

V gene TRBV5-1 combines with J gene TRBJ2-2; TRBD1 aligns across 7 bases. The CDR3 sequence is 18 residues long. V lost 0 bases to trimming and J lost 2 bases; unmatched junction nucleotides: 10. The germline V gene has CDR1 SGHRS and CDR2 YFSETQ. The CDR3 is CASSLAGGQGVNTGELFF. The CDR3 DNA reads as TGCGCCAGCAGCTTGGCCGGCGGGCAGGGGGTCAACACCGGGGAGCTGTTTTTT.

This clone showed up just a few times. V usage is TRBV7-9 and J usage is TRBJ2-1; weak D call: TRBD2 (6 bases). The CDR3 runs 17 residues. V was clipped by 6 bases and J by 0 bases, with 18 bases between them. Germline CDR1 reads SEHNR; CDR2 reads FQNEAQ (reference sequence). DNA of the CDR3: TGTGCCAGCAGAATCCCCCGGGCGGGAAACTCCTACAATGAGCAGTTCTTC. Translating it yields CASRIPRAGNSYNEQFF.

This chain links TRBV7-6 with TRBJ1-4, with D possibly TRBD1 on 5 matching bases. The CDR3 is made up of 15 amino acids. V gave up 3 bases and J gave up 7 bases, with 15 bases separating them. Germline V lookup: CDR1 SGHVS, CDR2 FNYEAQ. CDR3 in amino acids: CASSFSDSGREKLFF. The CDR3 DNA is TGTGCCAGCAGCTTCTCCGATTCGGGGCGTGAAAAACTGTTTTTT.

The table lists this clone with a few counts. The V and J genes are TRBV7-6 and TRBJ2-1; 9 positions agree with TRBD2. Germline CDR1 and CDR2: SGHVS and FNYEAQ. The V segment lost 3 bases and the J segment 8 bases; nucleotides outside the gene matches: 5. The CDR3 is 14 amino acids. CDR3 region: CASSFSLAGYEQFF. The CDR3 nucleotides are TGTGCCAGCAGCTTTTCCCTAGCGGGATATGAGCAGTTCTTC. The full variable domain, rest sourced from reference TRBV7-6 and TRBJ2-1, is GAGVSQSPRYKVTKRGQDVALRCDPISGHVSLYWYRQALGQGPEFLTYFNYEAQQDKSGLPNDRFSAERPEGSISTLTIQRTEQRDSAMYRCASSFSLAGYEQFFGPGTRLTVL.

This clone was counted a few times. V gene TRBV6-1 combines with J gene TRBJ1-1, with TRBD1 matching over 9 bases. Germline lookup yields CDR1 MNHNS and CDR2 SASEGT. The CDR3 is 14 residues long. V lost 6 bases and J lost 10; bases outside the gene matches: 12. The CDR3 loop reads CASRPRGQGIGAFF. CDR3 coding DNA: TGTGCCAGCAGACCGCGTGGACAGGGGATCGGAGCTTTCTTT.

The table lists this clone with a few counts. This chain connects TRBV5-1 to TRBJ2-3; D gene unclear. Germline V gives CDR1 SGHRS, CDR2 YFSETQ. Trimming left V 2 bases short and J 0 bases short, with 19 bases between. The CDR3 sequence is 18 residues long. CDR3 DNA sequence: TGCGCCAGCAGCTTCCTGGGAACAGATGAAGCTAGCACAGATACGCAGTATTTT. Amino acids: CASSFLGTDEASTDTQYF.

This clone turned up a few times. The V gene is TRBV10-2, the J gene TRBJ2-1, with a possible D match to TRBD2 (5 bases). The germline V and J ends were trimmed by 7 bases and 8 bases, with 24 bases remaining between them. This CDR3 is 16 amino acids long. Germline V CDR1 and CDR2: WSHSY, SAAADI. The CDR3 DNA is TGCGCCAGCACCCCCGCGCCTAGCTGGACCGGGTATGAGCAGTTCTTC. Translated: CASTPAPSWTGYEQFF.

The chain is built from TRBV6-1 and TRBJ2-2; D not certain. The V and J ends lost 8 bases and 6 bases respectively, with 4 bases between them. Germline V gives CDR1 MNHNS, CDR2 SASEGT. The length of the CDR3 is 10 residues. CDR3 residues: CASQSGELFF. CDR3 coding DNA: TGTGCCAGCCAGTCCGGGGAGCTGTTTTTT.

In its sample, this clone was seen a few times. V and J are TRBV18 and TRBJ2-2; 12 bases agree with TRBD1. Germline CDR1 is KGHSH and CDR2 is LQKENI. V lost 2 bases to trimming and J lost 7 bases; unmatched junction nucleotides: 5. This CDR3 is built from 16 residues. The CDR3, as DNA: TGTGCCAGCTCACCAGGGACAGGGGGCGACGGCGGGGAGCTGTTTTTT. It yields the protein CASSPGTGGDGGELFF.

This clone was observed a few times. The identical CDR3 is also encoded by other nucleotide sequences in the sample. The V and J genes are TRBV19 and TRBJ2-1; TRBD2 agrees at 10 bases. This CDR3 is 15 amino acids long. The V gene end was trimmed by 4 bases and the J gene end by 3 bases; junction bases not matched to a gene: 3. Germline V gene sequence: CDR1 LNHDA, CDR2 SQIVND (reference sequence). The CDR3 here is CASSTGLAVYNEQFF. The CDR3 coding sequence is TGTGCCAGTAGTACAGGACTAGCGGTCTACAATGAGCAGTTCTTC.

The chain uses TRBV18 and TRBJ2-5; 7 bases are a match to TRBD2. With 3 bases clipped from V and 2 bases from J, the junction kept 9 bases outside the gene matches. The CDR3 contains 16 residues. The germline CDR1 and CDR2 sequences are KGHSH and LQKENI. CDR3 in amino acids: CASSPAWQGGQETQYF. The CDR3 DNA follows: TGTGCCAGCTCACCGGCTTGGCAGGGAGGGCAAGAGACCCAGTACTTC.

The chain has TRBV19 and TRBJ2-3; D is perhaps TRBD2 (5 bases). The CDR3 consists of 14 residues. Germline CDR1 and CDR2: LNHDA and SQIVND (reference sequence). The V end was cut by 4 bases, the J end by 3 bases, with 11 bases between. CDR3 residues: CASSRAAVTDTQYF. The CDR3 coding sequence is TGTGCCAGTAGTAGAGCGGCGGTGACAGATACGCAGTATTTT.

This sequence joins TRBV4-3 and TRBJ1-4, with 9 bases aligning to TRBD1. The ends lost 4 bases at V and 13 bases at J; junction bases unmatched: 7. CDR1 is LGHNA and CDR2 is YSLEER in the germline V gene. This CDR3 spans 13 amino acids. The CDR3, as DNA: TGCGCCAGCAGCCGATCGACAGGGGGTATACTGTTTTTT. It yields the protein CASSRSTGGILFF.

DNA for the CDR3: TGTGCCAGCAGTGGTGAGGGGTTGAACACCGGGGAGCTGTTTTTT. Encoded protein: CASSGEGLNTGELFF. The chain joins TRBV2 to TRBJ2-2, with D perhaps matching TRBD1 or TRBD2 (5 bases each). In germline, CDR1 is SNHLY, CDR2 FYNNEI. This CDR3 is built from 15 residues. Trimming pared 4 bases from V and 1 base from J, leaving 10 bases between.

The chain uses TRBV5-1 and TRBJ2-5, with 9 nucleotides matching TRBD1. The germline gives CDR1 SGHRS, CDR2 YFSETQ. The CDR3 covers 14 residues. J gave up 2 bases and V 2 bases, and 1 base lay outside the gene matches. The CDR3 DNA sequence: TGCGCCAGCAGCTTTGGACAGGGGCAAGAGACCCAGTACTTC. Its protein is CASSFGQGQETQYF.